Here is one TCR beta chain with its context. The data originate from a study of blood T cell repertoires in COVID-19. Study as a whole: COVID-19 samples collected from the United States, Italy and Spain covered acute and convalescent phases. Sample material is recorded as cDNA or gDNA derived from T cells, B-cell-depleted T cells, or PBMCs.

Germline lookup yields CDR1 SNHLY and CDR2 FYNNEI. V dropped 5 bases and J dropped 3 bases, with 13 bases sitting between them. This CDR3 has 14 amino acids. As originally analysed: Estimates of nucleated cell counts were drawn from the amplification of reference gene primers. Method: immunoSEQ multiplex PCR; TCRdb's copy keeps in-frame clones and lacks some. The V and J calls and clone size are taken from that table; D and trimming were inferred from the DNA. The table lists a few hundred thousand clones, 84% of them singletons. The sample consisted of peripheral blood. This clonotype originated in a woman aged 40 to 50 who had recovered from COVID-19. The chain combines TRBV2 with TRBJ1-2, with a weak D call TRBD1 (5 bases). CDR3 protein: CASSYQGSDYGYTF. The CDR3 DNA reads TGTGCCAGCAGTTATCAGGGTTCGGACTATGGCTACACCTTC.